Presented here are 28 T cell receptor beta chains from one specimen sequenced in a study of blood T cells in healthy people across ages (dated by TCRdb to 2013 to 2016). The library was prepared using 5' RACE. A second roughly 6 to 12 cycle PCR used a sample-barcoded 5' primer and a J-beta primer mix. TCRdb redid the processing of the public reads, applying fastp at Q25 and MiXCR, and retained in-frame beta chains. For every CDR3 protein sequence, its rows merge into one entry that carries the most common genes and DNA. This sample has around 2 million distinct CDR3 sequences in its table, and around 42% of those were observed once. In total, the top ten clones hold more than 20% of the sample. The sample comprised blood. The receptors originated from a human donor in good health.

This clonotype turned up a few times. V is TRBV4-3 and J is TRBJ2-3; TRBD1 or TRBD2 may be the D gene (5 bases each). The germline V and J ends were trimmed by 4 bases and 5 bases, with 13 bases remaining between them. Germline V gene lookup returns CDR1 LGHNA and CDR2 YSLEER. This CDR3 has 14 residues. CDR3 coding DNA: TGCGCCAGCAGCCTAAGGGACGGTGGAGATACGCAGTATTTT. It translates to CASSLRDGGDTQYF.

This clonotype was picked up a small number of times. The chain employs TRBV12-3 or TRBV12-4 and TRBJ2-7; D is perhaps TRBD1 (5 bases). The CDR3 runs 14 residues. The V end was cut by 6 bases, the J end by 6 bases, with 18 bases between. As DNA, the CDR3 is TGTGCCAGCAGCCCTTCCCCTCAGGGCGGCGAGCAGTACTTC. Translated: CASSPSPQGGEQYF.

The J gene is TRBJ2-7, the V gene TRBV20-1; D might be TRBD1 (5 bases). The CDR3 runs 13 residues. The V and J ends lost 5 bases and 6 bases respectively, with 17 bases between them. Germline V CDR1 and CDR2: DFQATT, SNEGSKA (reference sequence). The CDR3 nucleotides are TGCAGTGCTTCACTAAATCCAGGGTTCGAGCAGTACTTC. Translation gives CSASLNPGFEQYF.

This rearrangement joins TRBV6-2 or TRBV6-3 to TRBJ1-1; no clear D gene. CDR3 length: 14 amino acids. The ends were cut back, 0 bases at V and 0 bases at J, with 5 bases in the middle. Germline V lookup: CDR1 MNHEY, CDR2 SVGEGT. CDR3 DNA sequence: TGTGCCAGCAGTTACTCAAGGATGAACACTGAAGCTTTCTTT. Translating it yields CASSYSRMNTEAFF.

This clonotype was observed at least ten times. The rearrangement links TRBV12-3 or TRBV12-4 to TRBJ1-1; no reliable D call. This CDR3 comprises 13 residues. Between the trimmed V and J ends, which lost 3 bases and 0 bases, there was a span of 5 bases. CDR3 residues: CASSFSMNTEAFF. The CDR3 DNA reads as TGTGCCAGCAGTTTTTCAATGAACACTGAAGCTTTCTTT.

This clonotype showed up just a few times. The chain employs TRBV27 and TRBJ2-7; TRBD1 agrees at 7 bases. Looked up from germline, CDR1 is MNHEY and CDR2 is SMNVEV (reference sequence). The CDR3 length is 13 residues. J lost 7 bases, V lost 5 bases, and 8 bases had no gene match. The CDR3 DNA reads TGTGCCAGCAGTCAGACAGGGTTCAGTGAGCAGTACTTC. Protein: CASSQTGFSEQYF.

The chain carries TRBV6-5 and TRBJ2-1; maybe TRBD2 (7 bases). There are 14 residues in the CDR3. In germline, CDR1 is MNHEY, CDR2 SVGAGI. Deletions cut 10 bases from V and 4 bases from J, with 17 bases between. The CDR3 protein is CATTYREGYNEQFF. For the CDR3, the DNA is TGTGCCACGACCTACAGGGAGGGTTACAATGAGCAGTTCTTC.

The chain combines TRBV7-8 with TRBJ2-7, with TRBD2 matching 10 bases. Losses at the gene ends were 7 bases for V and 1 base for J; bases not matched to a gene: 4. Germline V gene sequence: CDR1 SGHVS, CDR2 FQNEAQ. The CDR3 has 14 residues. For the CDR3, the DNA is TGTGCCAGCACACTAGCGGGATTATCCTACGAGCAGTACTTC. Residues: CASTLAGLSYEQYF.

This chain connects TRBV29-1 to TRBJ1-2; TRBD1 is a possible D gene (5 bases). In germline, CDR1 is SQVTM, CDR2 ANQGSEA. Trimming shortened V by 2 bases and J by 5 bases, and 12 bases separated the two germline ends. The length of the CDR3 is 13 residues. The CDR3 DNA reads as TGCAGCGTTGAAAGGCAGGGCGGGTATGGCTACACCTTC. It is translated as CSVERQGGYGYTF.

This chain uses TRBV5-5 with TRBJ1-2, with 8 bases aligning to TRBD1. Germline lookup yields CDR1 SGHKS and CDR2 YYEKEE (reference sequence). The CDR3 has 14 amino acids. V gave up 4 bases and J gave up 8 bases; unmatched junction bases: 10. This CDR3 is CASSTPGQVQGYTF. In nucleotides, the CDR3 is TGTGCCAGCAGCACTCCGGGACAGGTTCAAGGCTACACCTTC.

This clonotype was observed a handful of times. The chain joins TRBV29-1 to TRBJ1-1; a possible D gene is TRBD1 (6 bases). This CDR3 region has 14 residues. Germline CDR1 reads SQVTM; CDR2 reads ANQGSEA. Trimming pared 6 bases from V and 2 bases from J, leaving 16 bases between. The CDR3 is CSVTSGTTNTEAFF. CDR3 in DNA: TGCAGCGTGACCTCCGGGACAACTAACACTGAAGCTTTCTTT.

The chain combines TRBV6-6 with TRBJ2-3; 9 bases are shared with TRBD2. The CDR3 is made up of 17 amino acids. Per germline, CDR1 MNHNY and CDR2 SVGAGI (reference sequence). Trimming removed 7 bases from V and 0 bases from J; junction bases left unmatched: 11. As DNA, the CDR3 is TGTGCCAGCAAGTCTAGCGGGACTTGGGGTAGCACAGATACGCAGTATTTT. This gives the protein CASKSSGTWGSTDTQYF.

The CDR3 DNA follows: TGTGCCAGCAGTTACTCGGCAGGTCGATATGGCTACACCTTC. It encodes CASSYSAGRYGYTF. The chain carries TRBV6-2 or TRBV6-3 and TRBJ1-2; D is undetermined. V lost 0 bases to trimming and J lost 5 bases, with 10 bases between them. CDR1 is MNHEY and CDR2 is SVGEGT in the germline V gene. CDR3 length: 14 amino acids.

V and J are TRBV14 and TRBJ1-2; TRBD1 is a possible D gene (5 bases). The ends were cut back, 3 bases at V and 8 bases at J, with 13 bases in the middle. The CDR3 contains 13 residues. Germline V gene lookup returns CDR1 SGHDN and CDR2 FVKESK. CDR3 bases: TGTGCCAGCAGCCAGTCATTGGGGCAAGGCTACACCTTC. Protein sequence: CASSQSLGQGYTF. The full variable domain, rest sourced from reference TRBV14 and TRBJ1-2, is EAGVTQFPSHSVIEKGQTVTLRCDPISGHDNLYWYRRVMGKEIKFLLHFVKESKQDESGMPNNRFLAERTGGTYSTLKVQPAELEDSGVYFCASSQSLGQGYTFGSGTRLTVV.

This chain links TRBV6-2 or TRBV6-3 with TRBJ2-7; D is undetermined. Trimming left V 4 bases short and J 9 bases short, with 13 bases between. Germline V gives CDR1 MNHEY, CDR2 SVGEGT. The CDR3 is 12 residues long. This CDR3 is CASSSRRATQYF. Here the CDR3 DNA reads TGTGCCAGCAGTTCCCGTCGGGCGACGCAGTACTTC.

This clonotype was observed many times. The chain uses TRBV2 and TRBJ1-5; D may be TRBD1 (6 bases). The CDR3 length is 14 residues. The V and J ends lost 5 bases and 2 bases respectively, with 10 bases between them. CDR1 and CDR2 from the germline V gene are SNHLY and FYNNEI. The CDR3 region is CASSNQGRNQPQHF. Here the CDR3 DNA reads TGTGCCAGCAGTAATCAGGGGCGCAATCAGCCCCAGCATTTT.

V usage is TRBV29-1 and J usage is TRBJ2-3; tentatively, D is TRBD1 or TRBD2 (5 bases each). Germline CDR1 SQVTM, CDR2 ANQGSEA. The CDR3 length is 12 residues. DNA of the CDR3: TGCAGTGTGGGACGGAACACAGATACGCAGTATTTT. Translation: CSVGRNTDTQYF.

The CDR3 region is CASRATGTGKYEQYF. DNA for the CDR3: TGTGCCAGCAGGGCGACCGGGACAGGGAAATACGAGCAGTACTTC. J is TRBJ2-4 and V is TRBV2, with 9 bases identical to TRBD1. The tail of the sequence fits TRBJ2-7 better, so the J call may be wrong. Per the germline V gene, CDR1 is SNHLY and CDR2 is FYNNEI. This CDR3 is built from 15 residues.

CDR3 sequence reads: CATSDRDGGNQPQHF. DNA of the CDR3: TGTGCCACCAGTGATAGGGACGGGGGCAATCAGCCCCAGCATTTT. The chain links TRBV24-1 to TRBJ1-5; the D gene is possibly TRBD1 (5 bases). Trimming took 3 bases from V and 2 from J, leaving 10 bases between them. Germline CDR1 and CDR2: KGHDR and SFDVKD. The CDR3 totals 15 residues.

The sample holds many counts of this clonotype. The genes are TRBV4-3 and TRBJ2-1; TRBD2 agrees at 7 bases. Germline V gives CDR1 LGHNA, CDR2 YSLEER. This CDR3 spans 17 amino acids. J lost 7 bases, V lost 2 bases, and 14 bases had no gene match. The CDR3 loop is CASSQKRGLNSPNEQFF. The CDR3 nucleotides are TGCGCCAGCAGCCAAAAGAGGGGACTAAACAGCCCGAATGAGCAGTTCTTC.

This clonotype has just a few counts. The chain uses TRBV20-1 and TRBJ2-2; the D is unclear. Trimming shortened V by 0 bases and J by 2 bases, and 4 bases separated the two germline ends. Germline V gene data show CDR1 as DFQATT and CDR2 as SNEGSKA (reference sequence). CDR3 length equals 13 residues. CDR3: CSARDPNTGELFF. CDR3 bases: TGCAGTGCTAGAGATCCTAACACCGGGGAGCTGTTTTTT.

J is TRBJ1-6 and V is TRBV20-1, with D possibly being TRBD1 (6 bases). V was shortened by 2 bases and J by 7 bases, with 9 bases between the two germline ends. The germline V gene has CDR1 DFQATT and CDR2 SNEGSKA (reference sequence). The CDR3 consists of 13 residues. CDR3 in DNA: TGCAGTGCTAGACCTCAGGGGAATTCACCCCTCCACTTT. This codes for CSARPQGNSPLHF.

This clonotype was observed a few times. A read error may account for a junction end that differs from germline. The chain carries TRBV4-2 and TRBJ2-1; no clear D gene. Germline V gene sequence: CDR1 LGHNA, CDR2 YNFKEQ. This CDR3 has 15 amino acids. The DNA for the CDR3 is TGTGCCAGCAGCCAAGATCCCGGACCTTACAGTGAGCAGTTCTTC. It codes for CASSQDPGPYSEQFF.

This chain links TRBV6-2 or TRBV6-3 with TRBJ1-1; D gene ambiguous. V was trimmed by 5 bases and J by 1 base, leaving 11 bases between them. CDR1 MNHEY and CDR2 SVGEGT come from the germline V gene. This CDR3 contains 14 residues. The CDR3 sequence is CASSPGRWNTEAFF. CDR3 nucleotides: TGTGCCAGCAGTCCTGGACGGTGGAACACTGAAGCTTTCTTT.

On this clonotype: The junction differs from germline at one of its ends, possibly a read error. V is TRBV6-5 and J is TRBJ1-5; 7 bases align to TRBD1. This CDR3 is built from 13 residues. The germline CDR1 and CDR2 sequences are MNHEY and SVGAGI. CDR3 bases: TGCGCCACTCAGGGGGGAGCAAATCAGCCCCAGCATTTT. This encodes CATQGGANQPQHF.

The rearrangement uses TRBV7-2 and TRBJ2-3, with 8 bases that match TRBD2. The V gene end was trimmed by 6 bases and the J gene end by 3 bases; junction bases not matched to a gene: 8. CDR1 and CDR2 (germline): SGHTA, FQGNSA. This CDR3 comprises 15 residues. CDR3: CASSLGTRKTDTQYF. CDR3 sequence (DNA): TGTGCCAGCAGTCTCGGGACTAGAAAAACAGATACGCAGTATTTT.

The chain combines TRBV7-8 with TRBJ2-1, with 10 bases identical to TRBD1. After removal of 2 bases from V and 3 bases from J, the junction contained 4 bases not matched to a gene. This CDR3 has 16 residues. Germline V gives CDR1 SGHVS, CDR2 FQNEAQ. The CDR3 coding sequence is TGTGCCAGCAGCTTAATGGGACAGGGGAACTACAATGAGCAGTTCTTC. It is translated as CASSLMGQGNYNEQFF.

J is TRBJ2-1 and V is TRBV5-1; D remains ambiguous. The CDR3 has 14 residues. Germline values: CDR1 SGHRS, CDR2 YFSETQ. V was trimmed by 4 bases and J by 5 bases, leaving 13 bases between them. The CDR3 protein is CASSAPSRNNEQFF. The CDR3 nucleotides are TGCGCCAGCAGCGCGCCGTCACGGAACAATGAGCAGTTCTTC.